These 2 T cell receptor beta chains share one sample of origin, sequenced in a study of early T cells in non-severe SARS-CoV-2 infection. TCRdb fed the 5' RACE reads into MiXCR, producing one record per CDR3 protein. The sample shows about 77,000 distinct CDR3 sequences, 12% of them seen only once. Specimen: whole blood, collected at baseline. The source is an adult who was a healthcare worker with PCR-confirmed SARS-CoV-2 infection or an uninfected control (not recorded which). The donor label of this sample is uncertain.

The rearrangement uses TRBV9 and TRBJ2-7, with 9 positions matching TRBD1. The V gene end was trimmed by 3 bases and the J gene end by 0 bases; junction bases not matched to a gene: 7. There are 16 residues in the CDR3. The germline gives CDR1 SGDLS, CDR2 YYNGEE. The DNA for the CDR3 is TGTGCCAGCAGCGCCGGGACAGGGTGGAACTCCTACGAGCAGTACTTC. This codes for CASSAGTGWNSYEQYF.

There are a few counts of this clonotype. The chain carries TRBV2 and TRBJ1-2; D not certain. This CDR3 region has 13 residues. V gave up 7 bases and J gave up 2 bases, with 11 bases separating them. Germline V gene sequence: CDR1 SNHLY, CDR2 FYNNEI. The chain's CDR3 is CASIEGRNYGYTF. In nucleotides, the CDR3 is TGTGCCAGCATCGAGGGCAGGAACTATGGCTACACCTTC.